The 22 T cell receptor beta chains presented below share a single source sample, sequenced in a study of OX40 agonist ivuxolimab in advanced cancers. Generated by immunoSEQ multiplex PCR, the TCRdb table keeps only in-frame clones and is missing some. Of roughly 34,000 clones detected, around 74% appear once; the ten largest clones hold approximately 19%. Specimen: CD4+ or CD8+ T cells sorted from blood, collected in a trial of the OX40 agonist ivuxolimab. All receptors come from an adult with an advanced solid tumor such as melanoma, head and neck, liver or kidney cancer.

The chain has TRBV9 and TRBJ2-6; no reliable D call. This CDR3 region has 14 residues. The V end lost 7 bases, the J end lost 0 bases, and 8 bases lay between the germline ends. From germline, CDR1 is SGDLS and CDR2 YYNGEE. The CDR3: CASQISSGANVLTF. The DNA for the CDR3 is TGTGCCAGCCAGATAAGCTCTGGGGCCAACGTCCTGACTTTC.

Comment on this clone: The conserved phenylalanine or tryptophan is not found at the CDR3 terminus, so this likely reflects a read error. Because the CDR3's place on the DNA is in doubt, the DNA is left out and the CDR3 is given as listed by TCRdb. This sequence joins TRBV27 and TRBJ2-7; no DNA check was done on the table's D call, TRBD1. The CDR3 has 11 residues if both end residues are counted. Germline CDR1 reads MNHEY; CDR2 reads SMNVEV (reference sequence). CDR3 region: CASSGKRVQGG.

This clone was counted between two and nine times. The gene calls are TRBV2 and TRBJ1-2, with D hard to call. The ends were cut back, 3 bases at V and 2 bases at J, with 10 bases in the middle. The CDR3 consists of 14 residues. CDR1 and CDR2 (germline): SNHLY, FYNNEI. The CDR3 DNA reads as TGTGCCAGCAGTGAGGACCGCTCCAACTATGGCTACACCTTC. It translates to CASSEDRSNYGYTF.

This chain joins TRBV5-1 and TRBJ2-3, with D perhaps TRBD2 (6 bases). The CDR3 sequence is 14 residues long. Germline-derived CDR1 and CDR2 are SGHRS and YFSETQ. V shed 2 bases and J shed 1 base, with 8 bases lying between them. The DNA for the CDR3 is TGCGCCAGCAGCTTTGGCGGGGGCACAGATACGCAGTATTTT. This codes for CASSFGGGTDTQYF.

CDR3 sequence (DNA): TGCGCCAGCAGTGAACGGGGGGCAGTCACTGAAGCTTTCTTT. This encodes CASSERGAVTEAFF. The chain links TRBV10-2 to TRBJ1-1; TRBD1 is a possible D gene (6 bases). Germline CDR1 is WSHSY and CDR2 is SAAADI. Trimming left V 3 bases short and J 4 bases short, with 12 bases between. The CDR3 is 14 amino acids.

This chain links TRBV7-2 with TRBJ2-1; 12 bases agree with TRBD2. The CDR3 totals 17 residues. V shed 5 bases and J 2 bases; nucleotides not matched to a gene: 7. Per germline, CDR1 SGHTA and CDR2 FQGNSA. CDR3 in DNA: TGTGCCAGCAGCCGACGGGGGACTAGCGGGCCCTACAATGAGCAGTTCTTC. Residues: CASSRRGTSGPYNEQFF. Full variable domain (rest looked up from reference TRBV7-2 and TRBJ2-1): GAGVSQSPSNKVTEKGKDVELRCDPISGHTALYWYRQSLGQGLEFLIYFQGNSAPDKSGLPSDRFSAERTGGSVSTLTIQRTQQEDSAVYLCASSRRGTSGPYNEQFFGPGTRLTVL.

This chain connects TRBV5-6 to TRBJ2-7; no reliable D call. The germline V gene has CDR1 SGHDT and CDR2 YYEEEE. Trimming cost V 4 bases and J 0 bases, with 8 bases left between them. The CDR3 is made up of 13 amino acids. Here the CDR3 reads CASSMGGSYEQYF. CDR3 nucleotide sequence: TGTGCCAGCAGCATGGGCGGCTCCTACGAGCAGTACTTC.

The chain is built from TRBV29-1 and TRBJ2-1; possible D gene TRBD2, 5 bases. Per germline, CDR1 SQVTM and CDR2 ANQGSEA. The V and J ends lost 6 bases and 8 bases respectively, with 23 bases between them. This CDR3 spans 15 amino acids. The CDR3 sequence is CSVGGLLGNVHEQFF. In DNA, the CDR3 is TGCAGCGTCGGAGGACTCTTGGGGAATGTCCATGAGCAGTTCTTC.

V and J are TRBV30 and TRBJ2-1, with 7 bases aligning to TRBD1. The CDR3 is 13 residues long. V was clipped by 8 bases and J by 8 bases; unmatched bases: 12. Germline assignment: CDR1 GTSNPN and CDR2 SVGIG (reference sequence). The CDR3 loop is CARTGYQTHEQFF. In DNA, the CDR3 is TGTGCCCGGACAGGATACCAAACCCATGAGCAGTTCTTC.

The chain joins TRBV9 to TRBJ2-6; 7 bases line up with TRBD1. The CDR3 has 17 amino acids. The V and J ends lost 4 bases and 0 bases, in that order; junction bases with no gene match: 7. CDR1 is SGDLS, CDR2 YYNGEE, per germline. This CDR3 is CASSSDRRPSGANVLTF. The CDR3 DNA follows: TGTGCCAGCAGCTCGGACAGGCGCCCCTCTGGGGCCAACGTCCTGACTTTC.

This clone has only a few counts. The chain carries TRBV5-1 and TRBJ2-5, with D possibly TRBD1 on 7 matching bases. V was clipped by 5 bases and J by 0 bases, with 14 bases between them. The germline V gene encodes CDR1 SGHRS and CDR2 YFSETQ. The CDR3 runs to 15 residues. CDR3 sequence reads: CASRWAGGYQETQYF. The CDR3 DNA reads TGCGCCAGCAGGTGGGCAGGGGGGTACCAAGAGACCCAGTACTTC.

This chain connects TRBV30 to TRBJ1-2; D is unresolved. The CDR3 covers 14 residues. Germline CDR1 GTSNPN, CDR2 SVGIG (reference sequence). Trimming stripped 0 bases from V and 0 bases from J, with 8 bases between. The CDR3 nucleotides are TGTGCCTGGAGTGTGTGGGCTACTAACTATGGCTACACCTTC. Protein sequence: CAWSVWATNYGYTF.

The chain joins TRBV4-2 to TRBJ2-2; the match to TRBD2 covers 10 bases. V was pared by 0 bases and J by 4 bases, with 17 bases of the junction left unmatched. The CDR3 has 21 residues. The germline V gene encodes CDR1 LGHNA and CDR2 YNFKEQ. In nucleotides, the CDR3 is TGTGCCAGCAGCCAAGATCGTGTGGGGAGCGGGGGGGCTCAGCGCACCGGGGAGCTGTTTTTT. Protein product: CASSQDRVGSGGAQRTGELFF.

The chain combines TRBV2 with TRBJ1-6; D gene uncertain. The V end lost 0 bases, the J end lost 18 bases, and 9 bases lay between the germline ends. The V gene's germline CDR1 is SNHLY and CDR2 FYNNEI. The CDR3 loop spans 11 amino acids. The CDR3 here is CASSEAWSDHF. CDR3 sequence (DNA): TGTGCCAGCAGTGAAGCTTGGAGTGACCACTTT.

The V call is TRBV18, the J call TRBJ1-4, with D possibly TRBD1 on 5 matching bases. CDR1 is KGHSH, CDR2 LQKENI, per germline. The CDR3 has 15 residues. The V and J ends lost 2 bases and 4 bases respectively, with 11 bases between them. This chain's CDR3 is CASSPRGGNNEKLFF. The CDR3 DNA sequence: TGTGCCAGCTCACCAAGGGGCGGAAATAATGAAAAACTGTTTTTT.

The V call is TRBV12-5, the J call TRBJ2-1, with D possibly matching TRBD1 (6 bases). CDR1 LGHNT and CDR2 FRNRAP come from the germline V gene. V gave up 6 bases and J gave up 0 bases, with 12 bases separating them. The CDR3 loop spans 15 amino acids. The CDR3, as DNA: TGTGCTAGTGGAAGAGGACAGAGCTCCTACAATGAGCAGTTCTTC. Amino acids: CASGRGQSSYNEQFF.

This chain joins TRBV15 and TRBJ1-2, with 8 nucleotides matching TRBD1. CDR1 LNHNV and CDR2 YYDKDF come from the germline V gene (reference sequence). CDR3 length: 15 amino acids. With 0 bases clipped from V and 4 bases from J, the junction kept 4 bases outside the gene matches. The CDR3 loop is CATSRDKTGGYGYTF. CDR3 nucleotides: TGTGCCACCAGCAGAGATAAAACAGGGGGCTATGGCTACACCTTC. Full variable domain (outside the CDR3, taken from reference TRBV15 and TRBJ1-2): DAMVIQNPRYQVTQFGKPVTLSCSQTLNHNVMYWYQQKSSQAPKLLFHYYDKDFNNEADTPDNFQSRRPNTSFCFLDIRSPGLGDTAMYLCATSRDKTGGYGYTFGSGTRLTVV.

The genes are TRBV10-3 and TRBJ1-2; D call uncertain. The CDR3 is 12 residues long. Germline V gives CDR1 ENHRY, CDR2 SYGVKD. The V gene lost 0 bases and the J gene lost 4 bases, with 3 bases spanning the gap. The CDR3 sequence: CAISESTYGYTF. The CDR3 coding sequence is TGTGCCATCAGTGAGTCCACCTATGGCTACACCTTC.

This clone was seen only a few times. The chain uses TRBV6-5 and TRBJ1-5, with D maybe TRBD1 (5 bases). Germline V lookup: CDR1 MNHEY, CDR2 SVGAGI. V was cut by 6 bases and J by 4 bases, with 7 bases left in between. The CDR3 has 12 amino acids. CDR3 coding DNA: TGTGCCAGCAGACGGGGGAATCAGCCCCAGCATTTT. Translation: CASRRGNQPQHF.

This chain connects TRBV18 to TRBJ2-7; unclear D gene. The CDR3 contains 13 residues. Trimming removed 2 bases from V and 6 bases from J, with 11 bases in between. Per germline, CDR1 KGHSH and CDR2 LQKENI. The CDR3, as DNA: TGTGCCAGCTCACCATCAAACAGTGCCGAGCAGTACGTC. Its protein is CASSPSNSAEQYV.

This clone has only a few counts. This chain joins TRBV7-6 and TRBJ1-2, with D unclear. CDR3 size: 13 residues. Germline V gene data show CDR1 as SGHVS and CDR2 as FNYEAQ. Trimming shortened V by 3 bases and J by 8 bases, and 13 bases separated the two germline ends. The DNA of the CDR3 is TGTGCCAGCAGCTTTCCGGCCGGAGGGGGCTACACCTTC. Translation gives CASSFPAGGGYTF.

This clone was observed a handful of times. V is TRBV11-1 and J is TRBJ1-6, with D perhaps matching TRBD1 (6 bases). Germline CDR1 SGHAT, CDR2 FQDESV (reference sequence). The CDR3 spans 13 residues. Trimming cost V 3 bases and J 10 bases, with 10 bases left between them. The DNA of the CDR3 is TGTGCCAGCAGCTTTCCAGGGGTATCACCCCTCCACTTT. This encodes CASSFPGVSPLHF.